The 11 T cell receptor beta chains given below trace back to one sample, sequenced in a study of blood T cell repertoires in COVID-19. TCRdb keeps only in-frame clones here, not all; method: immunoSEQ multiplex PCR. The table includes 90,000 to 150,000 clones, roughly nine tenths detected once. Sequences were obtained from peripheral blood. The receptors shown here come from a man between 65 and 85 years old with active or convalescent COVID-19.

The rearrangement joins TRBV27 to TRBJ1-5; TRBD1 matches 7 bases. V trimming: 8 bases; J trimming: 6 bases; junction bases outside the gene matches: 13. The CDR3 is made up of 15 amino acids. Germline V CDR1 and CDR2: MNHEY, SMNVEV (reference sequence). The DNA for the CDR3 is TGTGCCAGCGGGTTTTGGGCGACAGGGAGTCAGCCCCAGCATTTT. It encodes CASGFWATGSQPQHF.

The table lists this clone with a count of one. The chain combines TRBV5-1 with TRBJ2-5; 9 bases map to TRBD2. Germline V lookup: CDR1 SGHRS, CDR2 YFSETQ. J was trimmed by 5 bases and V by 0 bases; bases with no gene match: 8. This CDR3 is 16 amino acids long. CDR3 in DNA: TGCGCCAGCAGCTTGGGGACTAGCGCCAGGGGGGAGACCCAGTACTTC. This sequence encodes CASSLGTSARGETQYF. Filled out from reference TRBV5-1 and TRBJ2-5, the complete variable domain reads KAGVTQTPRYLIKTRGQQVTLSCSPISGHRSVSWYQQTPGQGLQFLFEYFSETQRNKGNFPGRFSGRQFSNSRSEMNVSTLELGDSALYLCASSLGTSARGETQYFGPGTRLLVL.

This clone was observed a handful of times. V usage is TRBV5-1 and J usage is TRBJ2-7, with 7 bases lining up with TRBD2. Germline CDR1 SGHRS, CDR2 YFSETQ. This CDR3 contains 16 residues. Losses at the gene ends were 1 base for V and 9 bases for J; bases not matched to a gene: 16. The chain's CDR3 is CASSLRTGGEVLGQYF. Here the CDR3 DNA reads TGCGCCAGCAGCTTGCGTACGGGGGGTGAAGTACTAGGGCAGTACTTC.

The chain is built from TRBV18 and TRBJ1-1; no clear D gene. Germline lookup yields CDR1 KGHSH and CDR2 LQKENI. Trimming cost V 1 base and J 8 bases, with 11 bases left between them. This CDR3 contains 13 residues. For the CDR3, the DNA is TGTGCCAGCTCACCACTGAGAGACAACGAAGCTTTCTTT. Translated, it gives CASSPLRDNEAFF.

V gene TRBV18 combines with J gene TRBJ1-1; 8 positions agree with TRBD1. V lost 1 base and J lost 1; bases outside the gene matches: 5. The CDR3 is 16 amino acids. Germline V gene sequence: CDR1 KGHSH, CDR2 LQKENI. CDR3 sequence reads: CASSPQGQDTNTEAFF. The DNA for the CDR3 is TGTGCCAGCTCACCACAGGGACAGGATACGAACACTGAAGCTTTCTTT. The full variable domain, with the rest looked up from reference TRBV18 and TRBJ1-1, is NAGVMQNPRHLVRRRGQEARLRCSPMKGHSHVYWYRQLPEEGLKFMVYLQKENIIDESGMPKERFSAEFPKEGPSILRIQQVVRGDSAAYFCASSPQGQDTNTEAFFGQGTRLTVV.

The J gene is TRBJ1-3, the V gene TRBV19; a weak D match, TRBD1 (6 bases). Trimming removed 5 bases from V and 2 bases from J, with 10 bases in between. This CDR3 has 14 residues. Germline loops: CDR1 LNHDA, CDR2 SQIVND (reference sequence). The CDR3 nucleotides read TGTGCCAGTAGTGTCGGGACAACTGGAAACACCATATATTTT. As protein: CASSVGTTGNTIYF.

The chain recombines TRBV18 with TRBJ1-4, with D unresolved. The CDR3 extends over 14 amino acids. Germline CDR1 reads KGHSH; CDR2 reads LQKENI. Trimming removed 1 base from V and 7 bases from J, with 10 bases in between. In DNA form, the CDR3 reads TGTGCCAGCTCACCACGCGGGCTCGGTGAAAAACTGTTTTTT. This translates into CASSPRGLGEKLFF.

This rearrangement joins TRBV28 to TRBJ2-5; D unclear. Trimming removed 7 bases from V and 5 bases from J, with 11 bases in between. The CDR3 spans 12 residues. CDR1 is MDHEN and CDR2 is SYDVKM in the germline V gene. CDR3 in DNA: TGTGCCAGCAACTTACGTCGGGAGACCCAGTACTTC. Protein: CASNLRRETQYF.

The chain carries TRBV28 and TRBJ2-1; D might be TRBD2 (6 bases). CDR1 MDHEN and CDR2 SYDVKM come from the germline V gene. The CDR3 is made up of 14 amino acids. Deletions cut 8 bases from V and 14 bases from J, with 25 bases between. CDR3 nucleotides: TGTGCCAGCTGGGCTTCCGGGCGCCGCCCGGGGGAGTTCTTC. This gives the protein CASWASGRRPGEFF.

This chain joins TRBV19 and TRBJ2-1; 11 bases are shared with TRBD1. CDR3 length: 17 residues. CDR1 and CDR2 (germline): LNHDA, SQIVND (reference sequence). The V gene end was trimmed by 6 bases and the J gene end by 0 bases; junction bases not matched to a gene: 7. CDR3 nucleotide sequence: TGTGCCAGTAGCCTCAGGACAGGGGGCGACTCCTACAATGAGCAGTTCTTC. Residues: CASSLRTGGDSYNEQFF.

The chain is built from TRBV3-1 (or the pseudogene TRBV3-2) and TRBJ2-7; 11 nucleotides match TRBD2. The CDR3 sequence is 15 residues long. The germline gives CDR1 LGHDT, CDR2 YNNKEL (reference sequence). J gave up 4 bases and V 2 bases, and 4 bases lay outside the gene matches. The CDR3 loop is CASSQQGLAAYEQYF. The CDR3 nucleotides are TGTGCCAGCAGCCAACAGGGACTAGCGGCTTACGAGCAGTACTTC.